The next 12 T cell receptor beta chains were all read from a single sample in a study of blood T cell repertoires in COVID-19. TCRdb's table, derived via immunoSEQ multiplex PCR, lists solely in-frame clones and lacks some. This sample has around 200,000 clones, with about 85% found just once. Input material: peripheral blood. The receptors stem from a woman older than 75 with active or convalescent COVID-19.

The chain couples TRBV4-1 to TRBJ2-7; 11 bases line up with TRBD2. CDR1 is MGHRA, CDR2 YSYEKL, per germline. CDR3 length: 13 residues. The V and J ends lost 6 bases and 6 bases, in that order; junction bases with no gene match: 4. CDR3 nucleotide sequence: TGCGCCAGCAGGTTAGCGGGAGGGTCCGAGCAGTACTTC. This codes for CASRLAGGSEQYF.

J is TRBJ1-2 and V is TRBV25-1; D is undetermined. The CDR3 is made up of 14 amino acids. Trimming removed 6 bases from V and 8 bases from J, with 19 bases in between. CDR1 and CDR2 from the germline V gene are MGHDK and SYGVNS. The CDR3 bases are TGTGCCAGCAGCCAAATCAACAGAGAAAGGGGCTACACCTTC. This gives the protein CASSQINRERGYTF.

DNA of the CDR3: TGCGCCAGCAGCGGCGGGGGAGGCGAAGAGACCCAGTACTTC. Amino acid sequence: CASSGGGGEETQYF. The V gene is TRBV4-1, the J gene TRBJ2-5, with TRBD2 identical over 7 bases. With V trimmed by 5 bases and J by 3 bases, 6 bases remained unmatched. This CDR3 has 14 amino acids. Germline CDR1 and CDR2: MGHRA and YSYEKL.

This chain connects TRBV11-2 to TRBJ2-7; 8 bases are shared with TRBD1. This CDR3 region has 16 residues. The germline gives CDR1 SGHAT, CDR2 FQNNGV. Unmatched junction bases numbered 8, after V lost 3 bases and J lost 1 base. The CDR3 reads CASSFDRTGNSYEQYF. CDR3 DNA: TGTGCCAGCAGCTTCGATCGGACAGGGAATTCCTACGAGCAGTACTTC.

The sample holds a few counts of this clone. The chain uses TRBV7-6 and TRBJ2-7; 12 nucleotides line up with TRBD2. V shed 1 base, J shed 2 bases, and the junction held 6 bases outside the gene matches. Germline loops: CDR1 SGHVS, CDR2 FNYEAQ. The CDR3 loop spans 17 amino acids. CDR3 region: CASSLGPWTSGAYEQYF. CDR3 DNA: TGTGCCAGCAGCTTAGGGCCCTGGACTAGCGGGGCCTACGAGCAGTACTTC.

This chain links TRBV4-1 with TRBJ2-7, with 13 bases aligning to TRBD2. This CDR3 is built from 15 residues. Germline CDR1 reads MGHRA; CDR2 reads YSYEKL. Unmatched junction bases numbered 1, after V lost 3 bases and J lost 2 bases. CDR3 nucleotides: TGCGCCAGCAGCCAGGGACTAGCGGGGACCTACGAGCAGTACTTC. Protein: CASSQGLAGTYEQYF.

The gene calls are TRBV5-4 and TRBJ1-6; 9 nucleotides align to TRBD1. This CDR3 has 16 amino acids. The V and J ends lost 2 bases and 7 bases, in that order; junction bases with no gene match: 7. In germline, CDR1 is SGHNT, CDR2 YYREEE (reference sequence). CDR3 residues: CASSLQGAVGNSPLHF. For the CDR3, the DNA is TGTGCCAGCAGCTTACAGGGGGCTGTGGGGAATTCACCCCTCCACTTT.

In nucleotides, the CDR3 is TGTGCCAGCAGCTTAAGCAGGGCAACTAATGAAAAACTGTTTTTT. As protein: CASSLSRATNEKLFF. The gene calls are TRBV7-8 and TRBJ1-4; D is possibly TRBD1 (5 bases). Germline V lookup: CDR1 SGHVS, CDR2 FQNEAQ. The CDR3 is made up of 15 amino acids. Trimming took off 2 bases at V and 0 bases at J, with 7 bases between the two ends.

The chain combines TRBV4-1 with TRBJ2-7, with D perhaps matching TRBD2 (6 bases). Per germline, CDR1 MGHRA and CDR2 YSYEKL. V was shortened by 4 bases and J by 1 base, with 17 bases between the two germline ends. The CDR3 covers 16 residues. The CDR3 DNA reads TGCGCCAGCAGCCCGCATTGGGGCGGGGTATCCTACGAGCAGTACTTC. The encoded protein is CASSPHWGGVSYEQYF.

The V and J genes are TRBV30 and TRBJ2-5; 13 bases align to TRBD2. Germline lookup yields CDR1 GTSNPN and CDR2 SVGIG (reference sequence). Trimming removed 7 bases from V and 4 bases from J; junction bases left unmatched: 3. CDR3 length: 13 amino acids. CDR3 amino acids: CAFGLAGAETQYF. In DNA form, the CDR3 reads TGTGCCTTTGGACTAGCGGGGGCAGAGACCCAGTACTTC. Full variable domain (missing parts from reference TRBV30 and TRBJ2-5): SQTIHQWPATLVQPVGSPLSLECTVEGTSNPNLYWYRQAAGRGLQLLFYSVGIGQISSEVPQNLSASRPQDRQFILSSKKLLLSDSGFYLCAFGLAGAETQYFGPGTRLLVL.

V usage is TRBV6-5 and J usage is TRBJ2-1; TRBD2 is a possible D gene (5 bases). CDR1 is MNHEY and CDR2 is SVGAGI in the germline V gene. This CDR3 contains 13 residues. Trimming removed 5 bases at V and 7 bases at J, with 12 bases between. The CDR3 nucleotides read TGTGCCAGCAGTAGGCCCGGGATGAATGAGCAGTTCTTC. As protein: CASSRPGMNEQFF.

This clone was counted a few times. The V gene is TRBV11-2, the J gene TRBJ2-7; the D gene is possibly TRBD1 (6 bases). This CDR3 is built from 14 residues. The V end lost 5 bases, the J end lost 2 bases, and 13 bases lay between the germline ends. Germline V lookup: CDR1 SGHAT, CDR2 FQNNGV. The CDR3, as DNA: TGTGCCAGCAGCCCGTCGACAGGAGCCTACGAGCAGTACTTC. It codes for CASSPSTGAYEQYF.